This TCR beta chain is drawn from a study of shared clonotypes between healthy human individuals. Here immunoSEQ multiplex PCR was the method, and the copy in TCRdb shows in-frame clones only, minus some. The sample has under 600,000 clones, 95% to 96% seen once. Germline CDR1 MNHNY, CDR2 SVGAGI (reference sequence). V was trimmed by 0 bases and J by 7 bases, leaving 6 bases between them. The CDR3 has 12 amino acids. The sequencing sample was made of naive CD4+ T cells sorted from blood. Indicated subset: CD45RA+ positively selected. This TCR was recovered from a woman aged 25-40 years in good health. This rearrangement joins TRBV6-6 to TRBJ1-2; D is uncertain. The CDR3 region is CASSYSISGYTF. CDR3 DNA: TGTGCCAGCAGTTACTCTATTTCTGGCTACACCTTC.